This T cell receptor (beta chain) was identified during a study of blood T cell repertoires in COVID-19 (TCRdb year 2020). Notes on the research overall: Samples covering the acute and convalescent phases of COVID-19 were provided by collaborators in the United States, Italy and Spain. The material from the prospective study consisted of cDNA or gDNA derived from T cells, B-cell-depleted T cells, or PBMCs. The dataset comprised deeply sampled blood TCRbeta repertoires from subjects exposed to, actively infected with, or recovered from COVID-19. The repertoires were released in a freely available public database meant as a resource for research on the immune response to SARS-CoV-2. The samples were drawn from the first 160 participants of the ongoing ImmuneRACE study and from more than 1,000 subjects provided by 6 global collaborators. Nearly every sample came with metadata listing a de-identified subject ID, COVID-19 status, age in years and sex. HLA class I and class II types, where available, came from metadata supplied by the sample provider rather than from assay-based typing.

The junction shows trimming of 5 bases on V and 6 bases on J, and the gene matches do not reach 16 bases of it. The CDR1 and CDR2 encoded by the germline V gene are SGHTA and FQGTGA. The cysteine opens and the phenylalanine closes a CDR3 of 18 amino acids. Of all the DNA, just the CDR3 is kept, 54 bases in frame from base 1. In Seattle, one collaborating source enrolled patients while the infection was active and tracked those patients longitudinally over the course of disease. Whole blood was collected in K2EDTA tubes by collaborating institutions according to the institutions' own protocols. For TCRbeta analysis, collaborators shipped samples as frozen whole blood, isolated PBMCs, or DNA extracted from either of those sample types. Findings and caveats that apply to the study as a whole: The amount of clinical and demographic metadata varied by source and participant and was provided uncurated.

Comment on this clone: Its antigen is currently not known. No much larger clone is present one base from it, and per-base qualities are unavailable.

TCRbeta CDR3 regions were amplified from genomic DNA by means of the immunoSEQ Assay, a bias-controlled multiplex PCR. Processing in the source paper ran as follows. Within the assay, amplification of reference gene primers was used to estimate how many nucleated cells each sample contained. Sequence reads were collapsed and filtered to measure the absolute abundance of every unique TCRbeta CDR3 rearrangement. Productive Simpson clonality was computed per sample as the square root of Simpson's diversity index over productive rearrangements. TCRdb carries this immuneACCESS record with in-frame sequences only. Its versions omit some clonotypes, under half of them owing to an unresolved V gene in the studies checked, with the rest unexplained. The DNA was the basis for D and trimming; V, J and clone size are from that table. A total of about 160,000 clones appear in this sample, roughly 90% of them only once. Jointly, the top ten make up 4.8% of the sample.

Input material: peripheral blood. The sequence is built from TRBV7-3 and TRBJ2-3, with 11 bases matching TRBD2. This clonotype was obtained from a man between 25 and 39 years old with COVID-19, enrolled during active disease. The CDR3 reads CASSPAATSGSGMDTQYF. The nucleotides read TGTGCCAGCAGCCCTGCCGCTACTAGCGGGAGTGGTATGGATACGCAGTATTTT.